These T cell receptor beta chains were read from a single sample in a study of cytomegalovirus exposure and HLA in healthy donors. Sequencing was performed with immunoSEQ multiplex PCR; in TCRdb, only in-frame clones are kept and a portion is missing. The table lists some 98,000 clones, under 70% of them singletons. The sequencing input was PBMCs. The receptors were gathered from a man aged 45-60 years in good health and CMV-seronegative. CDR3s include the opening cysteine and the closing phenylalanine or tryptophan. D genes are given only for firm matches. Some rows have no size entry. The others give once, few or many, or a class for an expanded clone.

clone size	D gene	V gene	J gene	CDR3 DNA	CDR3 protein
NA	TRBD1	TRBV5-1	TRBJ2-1	TGCGCCAGCAGCTTGGTGGCCGGGGACAGCCGCAATGAGCAGTTCTTC	CASSLVAGDSRNEQFF
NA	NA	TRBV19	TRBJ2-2	TGTGCCAGTAGTACAATCCGGGACACGAACACCGGGGAGCTGTTTTTT	CASSTIRDTNTGELFF
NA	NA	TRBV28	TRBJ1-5	TGTGCCACCCAACAGAATAGCAATCAGCCCCAGCATTTT	CATQQNSNQPQHF
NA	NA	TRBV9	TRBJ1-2	TGTGCCAGCAGCGTAGCGATCCCTGGGCATAGCTATGGCTACACCTTC	CASSVAIPGHSYGYTF
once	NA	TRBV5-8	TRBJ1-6	TGTGCCAGCAGTCTGCTAGGGGGCTCCTATAATTCACCCCTCCACTTT	CASSLLGGSYNSPLHF
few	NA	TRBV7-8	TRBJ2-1	TGTGCCAGCAGCCCAGCTCTCCGACTCACACACAACAATGAGCAGTTCTTC	CASSPALRLTHNNEQFF
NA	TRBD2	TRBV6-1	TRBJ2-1	TGTGCCAGCAGTGTTTGGACTAGCGGGGGGGGTTACAATGAGCAGTTCTTC	CASSVWTSGGGYNEQFF
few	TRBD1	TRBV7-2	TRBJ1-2	TGTGCCAGCAGCCCCCGTGCGGCAGGGGGCGGCTATGGCTACACCTTC	CASSPRAAGGGYGYTF
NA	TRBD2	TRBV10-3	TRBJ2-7	TGTGCCATCGGTAGGGAGGGCGAGCAGTACTTC	CAIGREGEQYF
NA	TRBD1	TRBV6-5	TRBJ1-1	TGTGCCAGCAGTTCACCCGGGACAGGGTATACAGCTTTCTTT	CASSSPGTGYTAFF
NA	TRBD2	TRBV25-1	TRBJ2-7	TGTGCCAGCACGAACTCCGGGACGGGGGGCTACGAGCAGTACTTC	CASTNSGTGGYEQYF
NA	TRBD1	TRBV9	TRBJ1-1	TGTGCCAGCAGCGTTGGACAGGGGGCGGGGAACACTGAAGCTTTCTTT	CASSVGQGAGNTEAFF
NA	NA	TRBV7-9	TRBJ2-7	TGTGCCAGCAGCCTCGACAGCCAACCCTCCTACGAGCAGTACTTC	CASSLDSQPSYEQYF
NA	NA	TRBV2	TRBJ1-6	TGTGCCAGCAGGATGGTGACATACAATTCACCCCTCCACTTT	CASRMVTYNSPLHF
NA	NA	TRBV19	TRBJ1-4	TGTGCCAGTAGTCCCCAGGGAGGGGAAAAACTGTTTTTT	CASSPQGGEKLFF
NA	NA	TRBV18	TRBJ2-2	TGTGCCAGCTCCCAGGACACTCTGAACACCGGGGAGCTGTTTTTT	CASSQDTLNTGELFF
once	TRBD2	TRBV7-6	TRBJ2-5	TGTGCCAGCAGCTTGGGGAGGGACCAGTACTTC	CASSLGRDQYF
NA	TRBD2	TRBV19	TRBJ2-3	TGTGCCAGTAGTTGGACTAGCGGGAGTGAGGCCCGCACAGATACGCAGTATTTT	CASSWTSGSEARTDTQYF
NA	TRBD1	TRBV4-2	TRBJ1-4	TGTGCCAGCAGCCGAGAGGGTGGGACAGGGAATGAAAAACTGTTTTTT	CASSREGGTGNEKLFF
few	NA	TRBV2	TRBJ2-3	TGTGCCAGCGTACAGGGACGGTCCACAGATACGCAGTATTTT	CASVQGRSTDTQYF
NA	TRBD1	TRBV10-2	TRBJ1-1	TGCGCCAGCAGTTATACAGGGGGAGTAAGGAACACTGAAGCTTTCTTT	CASSYTGGVRNTEAFF
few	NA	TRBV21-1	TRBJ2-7	TGTGCCAGCAGCGATAGCGGGGGGATAGACTACGAGCAGTACTTC	CASSDSGGIDYEQYF
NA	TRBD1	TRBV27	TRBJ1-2	TGTGCCAGCAGTCCAAGGGACAGGGTGGTCTATGGCTACACCTTC	CASSPRDRVVYGYTF
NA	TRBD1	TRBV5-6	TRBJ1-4	TGTGCCAGCAGCGATTCAGGACAGGGGGGAAGTGAAAAACTGTTTTTT	CASSDSGQGGSEKLFF
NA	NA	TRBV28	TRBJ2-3	TGTGCCAGCAGTCCGGCATCGGGAGATACGCAGTATTTT	CASSPASGDTQYF
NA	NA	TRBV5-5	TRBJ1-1	TGTGCCAGCAGCTGGGATAGGGTATCGGGGACTGAAGCTTTCTTT	CASSWDRVSGTEAFF
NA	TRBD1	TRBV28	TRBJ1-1	TGTGCCAGCAGTCCGCCCGGGACAGGAGGATTGAACACTGAAGCTTTCTTT	CASSPPGTGGLNTEAFF
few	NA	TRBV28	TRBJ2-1	TGTGCCAGCAGTTTACTAAGGGGGGGGCGGAATGAGCAGTTCTTC	CASSLLRGGRNEQFF
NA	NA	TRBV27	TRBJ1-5	TGTGCCAGCAGCTCCACAACAGGGCCCCTTAATCAGTGGCCCCAGCATTTT	CASSSTTGPLNQWPQHF
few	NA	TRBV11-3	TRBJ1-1	TGTGCCAGCAGCTTAGTCCCAGGGACTGAAGCTTTCTTT	CASSLVPGTEAFF
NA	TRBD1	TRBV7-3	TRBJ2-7	TGTGCCAGCAGCTGGGGACAGGGTAGAAACGAGCAGTACTTC	CASSWGQGRNEQYF
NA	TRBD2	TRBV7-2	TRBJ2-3	TGTGCCAGCAGCTTAGCTAGCGGGGGGGCAACAGATACGCAGTATTTT	CASSLASGGATDTQYF
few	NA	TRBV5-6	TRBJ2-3	TGTGCCAGCAGCTTGCCTCAGGGGAGCCGACGCACAGATACGCAGTATTTT	CASSLPQGSRRTDTQYF
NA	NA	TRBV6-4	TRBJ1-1	TGTGCCAGCAGTAGGGGCCCGAACACTGAAGCTTTCTTT	CASSRGPNTEAFF
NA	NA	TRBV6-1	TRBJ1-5	TGTGCCAACTCAGAGCGGGGCAATCAGCCCCAGCATTTT	CANSERGNQPQHF
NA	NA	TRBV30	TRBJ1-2	TGTGCCCTCGGGAGGGCTCGGGGCTACACCTTC	CALGRARGYTF
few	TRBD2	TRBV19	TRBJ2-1	TGTGCCAGTAGTAGAGCGGGGGCCTTCTCCTACAATGAGCAGTTCTTC	CASSRAGAFSYNEQFF
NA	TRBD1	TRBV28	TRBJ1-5	TGTGCCAGCAGCCTGGCAGGGGGCGTCAATCAGCCCCAGCATTTT	CASSLAGGVNQPQHF
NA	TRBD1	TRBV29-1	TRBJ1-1	TGCAGCGTTGGACAGGGGGGCAGCACTGAAGCTTTCTTT	CSVGQGGSTEAFF
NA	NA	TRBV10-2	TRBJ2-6	TGCGCCAGCACCCCAGGAGGGGTCGGGGCCAACGTCCTGACTTTC	CASTPGGVGANVLTF
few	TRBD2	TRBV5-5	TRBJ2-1	TGTGCCAGCAGCGGGACCTGGGACTACCTCAATGAGCAGTTCTTC	CASSGTWDYLNEQFF
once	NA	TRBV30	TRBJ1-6	TGTGCCTGGAGTGTACTAAGATCACCCCTCCACTTT	CAWSVLRSPLHF
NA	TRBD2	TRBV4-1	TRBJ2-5	TGCGCCAGCAGAAAGACTAGCGGGGGTAACCAAGAGACCCAGTACTTC	CASRKTSGGNQETQYF
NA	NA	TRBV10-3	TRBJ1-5	TGTGCCATCAGTGAGTCGCAGAGGCCCGACGGCGTTCAGCCCCAGCATTTT	CAISESQRPDGVQPQHF
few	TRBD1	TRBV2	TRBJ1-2	TGTGCCAGCAACCTACAGGGGGTTCTCTATGGCTACACCTTC	CASNLQGVLYGYTF
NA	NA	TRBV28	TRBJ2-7	TGTGCCAGCAAATCAGGGGCCCTGGGGCAGTACTTC	CASKSGALGQYF
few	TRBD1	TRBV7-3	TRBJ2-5	TGTGCCAGCAGCCTACTGGGGACAGGGGAAAGAGAGACCCAGTACTTC	CASSLLGTGERETQYF
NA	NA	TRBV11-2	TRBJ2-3	TGTGCCAGCAGCCTCAGGACTAGCACAGATACGCAGTATTTT	CASSLRTSTDTQYF
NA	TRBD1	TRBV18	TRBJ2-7	TGTGCCAGCTCACCACAGGGACAGGGTGTACACGAGCAGTACTTC	CASSPQGQGVHEQYF
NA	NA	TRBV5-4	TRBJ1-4	TGTGCCAGCAGCGCGAAACAGGGAACTAATGAAAAACTGTTTTTT	CASSAKQGTNEKLFF
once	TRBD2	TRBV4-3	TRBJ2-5	TGCGCCAGCAGCCCCCGGGGCGGGGGGGCCGTGGAAAAGACCCAGTACTTC	CASSPRGGGAVEKTQYF
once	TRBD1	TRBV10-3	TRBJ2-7	TGTGCCATCAGTGGGGGGACAGGCTACGAGCAGTACTTC	CAISGGTGYEQYF
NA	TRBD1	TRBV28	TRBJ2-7	TGTGCCAGCAGTTTAATGCGGGGACTGACCGGACAGGGGGTATTGTCCTACGAGCAGTACTTC	CASSLMRGLTGQGVLSYEQYF
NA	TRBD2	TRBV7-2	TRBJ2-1	TGTGCCAGCAGCACACTAGCGGAGCAGTTCTTC	CASSTLAEQFF